Listed below are T cell receptor beta chains from one sample, sequenced in a study of OX40 agonist ivuxolimab in advanced cancers. Libraries were prepared by immunoSEQ multiplex PCR; TCRdb keeps only in-frame clonotypes and omits some of them. This table has approximately 90,000 clones, roughly 88% appearing once. The sample here was CD4+ or CD8+ T cells sorted from blood, taken in a trial of the OX40 agonist ivuxolimab. The receptors originated from an adult with an advanced solid tumor such as melanoma, head and neck, liver or kidney cancer. The CDR3 runs from the conserved cysteine through the conserved F or W. D genes are given only for firm matches. Size is omitted from some rows. Given values are once, few, many or a class for expanded clones.

d_call: .; v_call: TRBV7-2; j_call: TRBJ1-3; clone_size: .; cdr3_aa: CASSSPRGAGNTIYF; cdr3_nt: TGTGCCAGCAGCTCCCCTCGAGGGGCTGGAAACACCATATATTTT
d_call: .; v_call: TRBV7-3; j_call: TRBJ2-1; clone_size: .; cdr3_aa: CASSWGMGDYNEQFF; cdr3_nt: TGTGCCAGCAGCTGGGGGATGGGGGACTACAATGAGCAGTTCTTC
d_call: .; v_call: TRBV11-2; j_call: TRBJ1-3; clone_size: .; cdr3_aa: CASSLAAGNSGNTIYF; cdr3_nt: TGTGCCAGCAGCTTAGCGGCAGGCAACTCTGGAAACACCATATATTTT
d_call: .; v_call: TRBV7-9; j_call: TRBJ2-5; clone_size: .; cdr3_aa: CASSLGFGGEEQYF; cdr3_nt: TGTGCCAGCAGCTTAGGTTTCGGTGGGGAAGAGCAGTACTTC
d_call: .; v_call: TRBV30; j_call: TRBJ2-2; clone_size: .; cdr3_aa: CAWSVRSWELFF; cdr3_nt: TGTGCCTGGAGTGTACGGTCCTGGGAGCTGTTTTTT
d_call: .; v_call: TRBV10-3; j_call: TRBJ1-2; clone_size: .; cdr3_aa: CAISDSGGYGYTF; cdr3_nt: TGTGCCATCAGTGACTCGGGAGGCTATGGCTACACCTTC
d_call: TRBD1; v_call: TRBV7-9; j_call: TRBJ2-7; clone_size: .; cdr3_aa: CASSASGTGGVVSYEQYF; cdr3_nt: TGTGCCAGCAGCGCTAGCGGGACAGGGGGCGTTGTATCCTACGAGCAGTACTTC
d_call: .; v_call: TRBV11-3; j_call: TRBJ2-2; clone_size: .; cdr3_aa: CASSLRTQVTGELFF; cdr3_nt: TGTGCCAGCAGCCTACGGACCCAAGTCACCGGGGAGCTGTTTTTT
d_call: .; v_call: TRBV28; j_call: TRBJ2-2; clone_size: few; cdr3_aa: CASSFGVGELFF; cdr3_nt: TGTGCCAGCAGTTTCGGAGTCGGGGAGCTGTTTTTT
d_call: .; v_call: TRBV6-5; j_call: TRBJ1-3; clone_size: .; cdr3_aa: CASSYSRSPSGNTIYF; cdr3_nt: TGTGCCAGCAGTTACTCGAGATCCCCTTCTGGAAACACCATATATTTT
d_call: .; v_call: TRBV7-2; j_call: TRBJ1-2; clone_size: .; cdr3_aa: CASSRGGHYGYTF; cdr3_nt: TGTGCCAGCAGCCGGGGTGGCCACTATGGCTACACCTTC
d_call: TRBD2; v_call: TRBV5-1; j_call: TRBJ2-3; clone_size: .; cdr3_aa: CASSLQAGGTDTQYF; cdr3_nt: TGCGCCAGCAGCTTACAGGCGGGAGGCACAGATACGCAGTATTTT
d_call: TRBD1; v_call: TRBV7-9; j_call: TRBJ2-7; clone_size: .; cdr3_aa: CASSPRDSYSYEQYF; cdr3_nt: TGTGCCAGCAGCCCCCGGGACAGCTACTCCTACGAGCAGTACTTC
d_call: TRBD1; v_call: TRBV10-3; j_call: TRBJ2-7; clone_size: .; cdr3_aa: CAISEWDRGSEQYF; cdr3_nt: TGTGCCATCAGTGAGTGGGACAGGGGCAGCGAGCAGTACTTC
d_call: .; v_call: TRBV18; j_call: TRBJ2-2; clone_size: .; cdr3_aa: CASSPPVGADTGELFF; cdr3_nt: TGTGCCAGCTCACCACCCGTGGGGGCGGACACCGGGGAGCTGTTTTTT
d_call: .; v_call: TRBV27; j_call: TRBJ2-1; clone_size: .; cdr3_aa: CASSTSSYNEQFF; cdr3_nt: TGTGCCAGCAGCACGAGCTCCTACAATGAGCAGTTCTTC
d_call: TRBD1; v_call: TRBV5-6; j_call: TRBJ2-7; clone_size: .; cdr3_aa: CASSLGTGTGGHEQYF; cdr3_nt: TGTGCCAGCAGCTTAGGAACCGGGACAGGAGGCCACGAGCAGTACTTC
d_call: .; v_call: TRBV9; j_call: TRBJ2-3; clone_size: .; cdr3_aa: CASSSTRYDTQYF; cdr3_nt: TGTGCCAGCAGCTCCACACGTTACGATACGCAGTATTTT
d_call: .; v_call: TRBV6-5; j_call: TRBJ2-7; clone_size: .; cdr3_aa: CASSGTSYEQYF; cdr3_nt: TGTGCCAGCAGCGGGACCTCCTACGAGCAGTACTTC
d_call: TRBD2; v_call: TRBV11-3; j_call: TRBJ2-1; clone_size: .; cdr3_aa: CASSKRLAGAYNEQFF; cdr3_nt: TGTGCCAGCAGCAAAAGACTAGCGGGAGCCTACAATGAGCAGTTCTTC
d_call: .; v_call: TRBV9; j_call: TRBJ1-1; clone_size: .; cdr3_aa: CASSSHLMDRSSNTEAFF; cdr3_nt: TGTGCCAGCAGCTCCCATCTAATGGACAGAAGTTCGAACACTGAAGCTTTCTTT
d_call: .; v_call: TRBV5-4; j_call: TRBJ1-6; clone_size: .; cdr3_aa: CASSLGRSYNSPLHF; cdr3_nt: TGTGCCAGCAGCTTGGGGCGCTCCTATAATTCACCCCTCCACTTT
d_call: .; v_call: TRBV6-6; j_call: TRBJ1-2; clone_size: .; cdr3_aa: CASSRNSGVGYTF; cdr3_nt: TGTGCCAGCAGTAGAAACTCAGGGGTAGGCTACACCTTC
d_call: TRBD2; v_call: TRBV5-8; j_call: TRBJ2-1; clone_size: .; cdr3_aa: CASSPLAGVYNEQFF; cdr3_nt: TGTGCCAGCAGCCCACTAGCGGGGGTTTACAATGAGCAGTTCTTC
d_call: .; v_call: TRBV28; j_call: TRBJ1-1; clone_size: .; cdr3_aa: CATGGVDTEAFF; cdr3_nt: TGTGCCACCGGGGGCGTTGACACTGAAGCTTTCTTT
d_call: TRBD1; v_call: TRBV6-1; j_call: TRBJ2-7; clone_size: .; cdr3_aa: CASSTGQFSEQYF; cdr3_nt: TGTGCCAGCAGTACGGGACAGTTCTCCGAGCAGTACTTC
d_call: .; v_call: TRBV18; j_call: TRBJ1-5; clone_size: .; cdr3_aa: CASSPGRKNQPQHF; cdr3_nt: TGTGCCAGCTCACCAGGGCGGAAAAATCAGCCCCAGCATTTT
d_call: TRBD2; v_call: TRBV7-9; j_call: TRBJ2-3; clone_size: once; cdr3_aa: CASRPWEREITDTQYF; cdr3_nt: TGTGCCAGCAGACCCTGGGAGCGGGAGATTACAGATACGCAGTATTTT
d_call: .; v_call: TRBV28; j_call: TRBJ1-5; clone_size: .; cdr3_aa: CASSTPPNKRSQPQHF; cdr3_nt: TGTGCCAGCAGTACCCCACCTAACAAGCGGAGCCAGCCCCAGCATTTT
d_call: .; v_call: TRBV7-2; j_call: TRBJ2-1; clone_size: .; cdr3_aa: CASSLGGASDNEQFF; cdr3_nt: TGTGCCAGCAGCTTAGGGGGAGCGAGCGACAATGAGCAGTTCTTC
d_call: .; v_call: TRBV28; j_call: TRBJ2-7; clone_size: .; cdr3_aa: CASSPRDPSYEQYF; cdr3_nt: TGTGCCAGCAGTCCCCGGGACCCCTCCTACGAGCAGTACTTC
d_call: .; v_call: TRBV28; j_call: TRBJ2-4; clone_size: .; cdr3_aa: CASRGAIAKNIQYF; cdr3_nt: TGTGCCAGCAGGGGTGCAATAGCCAAAAACATTCAGTACTTC
d_call: TRBD2; v_call: TRBV28; j_call: TRBJ2-1; clone_size: .; cdr3_aa: CASSAGLAGWNEQFF; cdr3_nt: TGTGCCAGCAGTGCGGGACTAGCGGGTTGGAATGAGCAGTTCTTC
d_call: TRBD2; v_call: TRBV7-2; j_call: TRBJ2-7; clone_size: .; cdr3_aa: CASSLGTSGSKQYF; cdr3_nt: TGTGCCAGCAGCTTAGGGACTAGCGGGAGTAAGCAGTACTTC
d_call: .; v_call: TRBV6-5; j_call: TRBJ2-7; clone_size: .; cdr3_aa: CASSSGGTYEQYF; cdr3_nt: TGTGCCAGCAGTTCGGGTGGGACCTACGAGCAGTACTTC